One sample yielded the 18 T cell receptor beta chains listed below, sequenced in a study of blood T cell repertoires in COVID-19. Clones were read by immunoSEQ multiplex PCR, and TCRdb kept only the in-frame ones, dropping some. The sample has some 300,000 clones; around 87% are singletons. Material: PBMCs or T cells enriched from blood (not recorded which). Every receptor here comes from a woman between 18 and 30 years old with acute COVID-19.

For the CDR3, the DNA is TGTGCCAGCAGACTTTTTAGTTTTTTCGCGGGGGCGTACAATGAGCAGTTCTTC. The encoded protein is CASRLFSFFAGAYNEQFF. This chain connects TRBV11-2 to TRBJ2-1, with D possibly TRBD2 on 7 matching bases. This CDR3 is built from 18 residues. Trimming took 6 bases from V and 4 from J, leaving 25 bases between them. Germline CDR1 is SGHAT and CDR2 is FQNNGV.

Concerning this clone itself: This same CDR3 is encoded by further DNA sequences in the sample. This chain joins TRBV12-3 or TRBV12-4 and TRBJ2-7; no clear D gene. The V end lost 1 base, the J end lost 2 bases, and 6 bases lay between the germline ends. The CDR3 contains 13 residues. The CDR3 nucleotides read TGTGCCAGCAGTTTAGGAGCGACCTACGAGCAGTACTTC. Amino acid sequence: CASSLGATYEQYF.

The V gene is TRBV28, the J gene TRBJ2-7; 12 bases line up with TRBD2. After removal of 8 bases from V and 5 bases from J, the junction contained 13 bases not matched to a gene. The CDR3 contains 16 residues. Per germline, CDR1 MDHEN and CDR2 SYDVKM. In nucleotides, the CDR3 is TGTGCCAGCGCGACTAGCGGGAGCCTCGGTCCCCACGAGCAGTACTTC. It is translated as CASATSGSLGPHEQYF. The full variable domain, completed using reference TRBV28 and TRBJ2-7, is DVKVTQSSRYLVKRTGEKVFLECVQDMDHENMFWYRQDPGLGLRLIYFSYDVKMKEKGDIPEGYSVSREKKERFSLILESASTNQTSMYLCASATSGSLGPHEQYFGPGTRLTVT.

This rearrangement joins TRBV28 to TRBJ2-7; TRBD1 aligns across 8 bases. The CDR3 spans 15 residues. Germline trimming cut 3 bases from V and 4 bases from J; bases unmatched to any gene: 8. Per germline, CDR1 MDHEN and CDR2 SYDVKM. The CDR3 region has the DNA TGTGCCAGCAGTTTCGCAGGGGGCGCGAAATACGAGCAGTACTTC. Protein sequence: CASSFAGGAKYEQYF.

This chain uses TRBV5-8 with TRBJ1-2, with 8 bases lining up with TRBD1. CDR1 is SGHTS and CDR2 is YDEGEE in the germline V gene. The CDR3 has 14 amino acids. V gave up 3 bases and J gave up 5 bases; unmatched junction bases: 6. The CDR3 region has the DNA TGTGCCAGCAGCTCGGACAGGGAATATTATGGCTACACCTTC. Its protein product is CASSSDREYYGYTF.

The CDR3 nucleotides read TGTGCCAGTAGTACGTCTTTCAATGAGCAGTTCTTC. This codes for CASSTSFNEQFF. The rearrangement links TRBV19 to TRBJ2-1; the D is unclear. V lost 4 bases to trimming and J lost 6 bases, with 7 bases between them. The CDR3 is 12 amino acids. The germline V gene encodes CDR1 LNHDA and CDR2 SQIVND (reference sequence).

The V gene is TRBV14, the J gene TRBJ1-4; D ambiguous. V lost 3 bases and J 3 bases, leaving 17 bases between the germline ends. Germline V gene sequence: CDR1 SGHDN, CDR2 FVKESK. The CDR3 contains 17 residues. The CDR3 reads CASSQVEGFRANEKLFF. In nucleotides, the CDR3 is TGTGCCAGCAGCCAGGTCGAGGGATTTCGGGCTAATGAAAAACTGTTTTTT.

The chain employs TRBV11-3 and TRBJ2-7, with 11 bases fitting TRBD1. The CDR3 extends over 14 amino acids. Germline V gene lookup returns CDR1 SGHNT and CDR2 YENEEA. V trimming: 3 bases; J trimming: 5 bases; junction bases outside the gene matches: 3. The CDR3 DNA follows: TGTGCCAGCAGCTTGAGGACAGGGGGCCACGAGCAGTACTTC. Its protein is CASSLRTGGHEQYF.

V and J are TRBV27 and TRBJ1-2; no firm D call. CDR3 length: 13 amino acids. Germline loops: CDR1 MNHEY, CDR2 SMNVEV (reference sequence). The V end lost 6 bases, the J end lost 4 bases, and 12 bases lay between the germline ends. In nucleotides, the CDR3 is TGTGCCAGCAGCAAATGGGCAGTCTATGGCTACACCTTC. The encoded protein is CASSKWAVYGYTF.

This chain connects TRBV9 to TRBJ1-1, with 9 bases lining up with TRBD1. The germline gives CDR1 SGDLS, CDR2 YYNGEE. The CDR3 loop spans 14 amino acids. The J segment lost 3 bases and the V segment lost 3 bases, leaving 3 bases of the junction unmatched. The CDR3 loop is CASSGGQGDTEAFF. The CDR3 DNA reads as TGTGCCAGCAGCGGGGGACAGGGAGACACTGAAGCTTTCTTT. The variable domain in full, completed from reference TRBV9 and TRBJ1-1, reads DSGVTQTPKHLITATGQRVTLRCSPRSGDLSVYWYQQSLDQGLQFLIQYYNGEERAKGNILERFSAQQFPDLHSELNLSSLELGDSALYFCASSGGQGDTEAFFGQGTRLTVV.

The chain carries TRBV11-2 and TRBJ2-7; the D gene is possibly TRBD1 (6 bases). Germline V lookup: CDR1 SGHAT, CDR2 FQNNGV. V dropped 1 base and J dropped 2 bases, with 9 bases sitting between them. The CDR3 is 14 residues long. The CDR3: CASSLGAGAYEQYF. The DNA for the CDR3 is TGTGCCAGCAGCTTAGGGGCAGGGGCCTACGAGCAGTACTTC.

The V gene is TRBV11-3, the J gene TRBJ2-2; tentative D call: TRBD1 (6 bases). Between the trimmed V and J ends, which lost 6 bases and 0 bases, there was a span of 14 bases. The germline CDR1 and CDR2 sequences are SGHNT and YENEEA. The CDR3 covers 16 residues. The CDR3 is CASRPPEGANTGELFF. CDR3 coding DNA: TGTGCCAGCAGGCCGCCCGAGGGGGCGAACACCGGGGAGCTGTTTTTT.

The chain joins TRBV28 to TRBJ1-4, with D unresolved. Germline CDR1 MDHEN, CDR2 SYDVKM. This CDR3 has 17 amino acids. The V and J ends lost 3 bases and 0 bases respectively, with 14 bases between them. Here the CDR3 reads CASSFTGIKATNEKLFF. CDR3 nucleotides: TGTGCCAGCAGTTTTACGGGGATTAAAGCAACTAATGAAAAACTGTTTTTT. The full variable domain, its missing parts supplied by reference TRBV28 and TRBJ1-4, is DVKVTQSSRYLVKRTGEKVFLECVQDMDHENMFWYRQDPGLGLRLIYFSYDVKMKEKGDIPEGYSVSREKKERFSLILESASTNQTSMYLCASSFTGIKATNEKLFFGSGTQLSVL.

The V gene is TRBV28, the J gene TRBJ1-2; D uncertain. The CDR3 length is 13 residues. Trimming removed 5 bases at V and 3 bases at J, with 10 bases between. CDR1 and CDR2 (germline): MDHEN, SYDVKM. CDR3 amino acids: CASSPHVDYGYTF. CDR3 coding DNA: TGTGCCAGCAGTCCTCACGTAGACTATGGCTACACCTTC.

V and J are TRBV9 and TRBJ2-5, with TRBD2 identical over 9 bases. The V and J ends lost 0 bases and 4 bases, in that order; junction bases with no gene match: 4. Germline assignment: CDR1 SGDLS and CDR2 YYNGEE. This CDR3 has 15 residues. DNA of the CDR3: TGTGCCAGCAGCGTAGAGGGCGGGAGGGGAGAGACCCAGTACTTC. Translating gives CASSVEGGRGETQYF.

The rearrangement links TRBV15 to TRBJ2-1, with D perhaps matching TRBD2 (6 bases). The CDR3 runs 14 residues. Germline V gives CDR1 LNHNV, CDR2 YYDKDF (reference sequence). V was clipped by 0 bases and J by 12 bases, with 15 bases between them. CDR3 sequence reads: CATSRDYTGVVQFF. The CDR3 DNA is TGTGCCACCAGCAGAGATTATACGGGAGTCGTGCAGTTCTTC.

This rearrangement joins TRBV24-1 to TRBJ2-1; 13 positions match TRBD2. The CDR3 is 17 residues long. Germline V gene lookup returns CDR1 KGHDR and CDR2 SFDVKD. J gave up 7 bases and V 7 bases, and 12 bases lay outside the gene matches. This CDR3 reads CATSRGTSGKNRNEQFF. The CDR3 coding sequence is TGTGCCACCAGCCGGGGGACTAGCGGGAAAAATCGGAATGAGCAGTTCTTC.

This chain joins TRBV5-1 and TRBJ2-3; the match to TRBD2 covers 14 bases. In germline, CDR1 is SGHRS, CDR2 YFSETQ. Trimming took 4 bases from V and 2 from J; bases not matched to a gene: 6. CDR3 length: 17 residues. CDR3 in DNA: TGCGCCAGCAGCCCGGGGACTAGCGGGGGTCCCACAGATACGCAGTATTTT. This codes for CASSPGTSGGPTDTQYF.